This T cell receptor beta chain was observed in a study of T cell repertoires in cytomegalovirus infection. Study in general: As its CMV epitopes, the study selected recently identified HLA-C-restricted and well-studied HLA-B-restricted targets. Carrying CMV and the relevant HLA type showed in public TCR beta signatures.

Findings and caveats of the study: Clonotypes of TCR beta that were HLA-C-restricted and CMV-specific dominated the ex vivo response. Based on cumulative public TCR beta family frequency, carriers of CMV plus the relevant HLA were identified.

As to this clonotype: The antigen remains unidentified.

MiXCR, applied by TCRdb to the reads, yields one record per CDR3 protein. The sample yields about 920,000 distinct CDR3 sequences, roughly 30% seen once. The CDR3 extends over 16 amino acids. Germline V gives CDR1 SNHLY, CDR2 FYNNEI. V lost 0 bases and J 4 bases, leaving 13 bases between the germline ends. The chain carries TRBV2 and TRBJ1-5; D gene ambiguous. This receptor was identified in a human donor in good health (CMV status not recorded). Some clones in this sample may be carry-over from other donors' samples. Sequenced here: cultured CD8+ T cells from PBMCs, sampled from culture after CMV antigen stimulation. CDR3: CASSEAELRRNQPQHF. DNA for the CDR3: TGTGCCAGCAGTGAAGCGGAATTGAGGCGTAATCAGCCCCAGCATTTT.